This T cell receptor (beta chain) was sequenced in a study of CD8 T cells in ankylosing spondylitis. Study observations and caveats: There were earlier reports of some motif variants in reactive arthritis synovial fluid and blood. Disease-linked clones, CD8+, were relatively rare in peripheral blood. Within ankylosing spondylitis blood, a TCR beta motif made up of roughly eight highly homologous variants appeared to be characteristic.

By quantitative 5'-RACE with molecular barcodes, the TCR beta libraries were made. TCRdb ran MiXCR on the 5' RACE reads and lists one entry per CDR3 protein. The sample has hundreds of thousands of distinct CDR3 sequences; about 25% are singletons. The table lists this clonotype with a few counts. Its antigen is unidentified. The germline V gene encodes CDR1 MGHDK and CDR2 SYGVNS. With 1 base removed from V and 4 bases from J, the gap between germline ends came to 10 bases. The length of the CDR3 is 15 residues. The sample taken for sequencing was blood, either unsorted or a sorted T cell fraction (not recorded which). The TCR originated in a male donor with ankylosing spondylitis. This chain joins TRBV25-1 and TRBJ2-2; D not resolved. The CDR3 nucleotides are TGTGCCAGCAGTGAATCTAATCAACCCACCGGGGAGCTGTTTTTT. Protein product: CASSESNQPTGELFF.